The 17 T cell receptor beta chains reported below all come from one sample, sequenced in a study of blood T cell repertoires in COVID-19. The repertoire was sequenced with immunoSEQ multiplex PCR; TCRdb's copy has only in-frame clones and lacks some. The table shows over 350,000 clones, with just under 90% occurring only once. The specimen was PBMCs or T cells enriched from blood (not recorded which). All receptors derive from a woman between 45 and 60 years old who had recovered from COVID-19.

This clone was counted once. The chain links TRBV5-6 to TRBJ1-5; 8 bases map to TRBD1. J lost 1 base, V lost 1 base, and 1 base had no gene match. The CDR3 covers 15 residues. CDR1 is SGHDT, CDR2 YYEEEE, per germline. The CDR3 coding sequence is TGTGCCAGCAGCTTGACAGGGGGAAGCAATCAGCCCCAGCATTTT. Residues: CASSLTGGSNQPQHF.

This clone was found once. The J gene is TRBJ1-5, the V gene TRBV28, with 7 bases lining up with TRBD1. The CDR3 spans 14 residues. Per the germline V gene, CDR1 is MDHEN and CDR2 is SYDVKM. V was clipped by 9 bases and J by 2 bases; unmatched bases: 7. The CDR3 region is CASLGQLGNQPQHF. The DNA for the CDR3 is TGTGCCAGTCTGGGACAGCTAGGCAATCAGCCCCAGCATTTT.

The CDR3 loop is CAWSVWDSEKLFF. CDR3 DNA: TGTGCCTGGAGTGTCTGGGACAGCGAAAAACTGTTTTTT. The rearrangement uses TRBV30 and TRBJ1-4; 7 nucleotides agree with TRBD1. The CDR3 length is 13 residues. The V gene end was trimmed by 0 bases and the J gene end by 8 bases; junction bases not matched to a gene: 3. Per germline, CDR1 GTSNPN and CDR2 SVGIG (reference sequence).

This chain connects TRBV4-1 to TRBJ1-6, with 10 nucleotides matching TRBD1. Germline CDR1 is MGHRA and CDR2 is YSYEKL. CDR3 length: 15 amino acids. The ends lost 1 base at V and 9 bases at J; junction bases unmatched: 3. The CDR3 region has the DNA TGCGCCAGCAGCCAAGCGGGACAGGGGTCTTCACCCCTCCACTTT. Its protein is CASSQAGQGSSPLHF.

The rearrangement joins TRBV30 to TRBJ1-6; D unclear. The ends were cut back, 2 bases at V and 5 bases at J, with 7 bases in the middle. The germline CDR1 and CDR2 sequences are GTSNPN and SVGIG (reference sequence). The length of the CDR3 is 13 residues. CDR3 sequence reads: CAWSFRDNSPLHF. CDR3 nucleotides: TGTGCCTGGAGTTTTAGAGATAATTCACCCCTCCACTTT.

Only one count was recorded for this clone. V and J are TRBV19 and TRBJ1-1; 7 nucleotides agree with TRBD1. V trimming: 4 bases; J trimming: 4 bases; junction bases outside the gene matches: 3. The germline gives CDR1 LNHDA, CDR2 SQIVND (reference sequence). CDR3 length equals 13 residues. CDR3: CASSTTGFTEAFF. Written as DNA, the CDR3 is TGTGCCAGTAGTACGACAGGGTTCACTGAAGCTTTCTTT. The complete variable domain, with remaining parts taken from reference TRBV19 and TRBJ1-1, reads DGGITQSPKYLFRKEGQNVTLSCEQNLNHDAMYWYRQDPGQGLRLIYYSQIVNDFQKGDIAEGYSVSREKKESFPLTVTSAQKNPTAFYLCASSTTGFTEAFFGQGTRLTVV.

This chain joins TRBV4-1 and TRBJ2-3; TRBD2 matches at 8 bases. The CDR3 totals 16 residues. Germline assignment: CDR1 MGHRA and CDR2 YSYEKL. J was trimmed by 0 bases and V by 2 bases; bases with no gene match: 4. The CDR3 is CASSQHSGASTDTQYF. The CDR3 DNA is TGCGCCAGCAGCCAACATAGCGGGGCGAGCACAGATACGCAGTATTTT.

The chain combines TRBV7-9 with TRBJ1-2; no clear D. This CDR3 has 13 amino acids. CDR1 is SEHNR and CDR2 is FQNEAQ in the germline V gene (reference sequence). Trimming took off 1 base at V and 2 bases at J, with 5 bases between the two ends. This CDR3 is CASSLGGNYGYTF. CDR3 DNA sequence: TGTGCCAGCAGCTTAGGCGGAAACTATGGCTACACCTTC.

The CDR3 loop is CASSPTGSGNTIYF. In nucleotides, the CDR3 is TGTGCCAGCAGCCCGACAGGGTCTGGAAACACCATATATTTT. The chain joins TRBV11-2 to TRBJ1-3; 7 bases are a match to TRBD1. The V gene end was trimmed by 5 bases and the J gene end by 1 base; junction bases not matched to a gene: 2. The CDR3 consists of 14 residues. CDR1 SGHAT and CDR2 FQNNGV come from the germline V gene.

The chain couples TRBV5-8 to TRBJ1-5, with a weak D call TRBD1 (5 bases). Germline CDR1 and CDR2: SGHTS and YDEGEE. The CDR3 length is 13 residues. Trimming removed 6 bases at V and 2 bases at J, with 9 bases between. CDR3 DNA: TGTGCCAGCACCGTAGGGGGCAATCAGCCCCAGCATTTT. The encoded protein is CASTVGGNQPQHF.

This clone was seen ten or more times. The chain links TRBV5-1 to TRBJ1-6; a possible D gene is TRBD1 (6 bases). The CDR3 sequence is 15 residues long. The germline CDR1 and CDR2 sequences are SGHRS and YFSETQ. V lost 1 base, J lost 7 bases, and 12 bases lay in between. CDR3 protein: CASSLQQGGNSPLHF. In DNA, the CDR3 is TGCGCCAGCAGCTTGCAACAGGGTGGGAATTCACCCCTCCACTTT.

V usage is TRBV18 and J usage is TRBJ2-1; the D is unclear. Germline assignment: CDR1 KGHSH and CDR2 LQKENI. With 3 bases removed from V and 2 bases from J, the gap between germline ends came to 11 bases. This CDR3 is 15 amino acids long. CDR3 protein: CASSPAVNPYNEQFF. CDR3 DNA sequence: TGTGCCAGCTCACCGGCCGTAAACCCCTACAATGAGCAGTTCTTC.

The rearrangement uses TRBV20-1 and TRBJ1-1, with D hard to call. This CDR3 region has 11 residues. Trimming took off 6 bases at V and 0 bases at J, with 5 bases between the two ends. Germline CDR1 DFQATT, CDR2 SNEGSKA (reference sequence). The CDR3 nucleotides read TGCAGTGCGGTAGTGAACACTGAAGCTTTCTTT. Translation gives CSAVVNTEAFF.

The chain joins TRBV19 to TRBJ2-3; D uncertain. CDR1 and CDR2 (germline): LNHDA, SQIVND (reference sequence). The CDR3 length is 17 residues. V shed 5 bases and J shed 2 bases, with 20 bases lying between them. The CDR3: CASSRNRHSVNTDTQYF. The DNA of the CDR3 is TGTGCCAGTAGTCGAAATCGTCACTCGGTGAACACAGATACGCAGTATTTT.

This chain connects TRBV3-1 (or the pseudogene TRBV3-2) to TRBJ2-3, with 9 positions matching TRBD2. Germline CDR1 and CDR2: LGHDT and YNNKEL (reference sequence). Trimming took 0 bases from V and 0 from J; bases not matched to a gene: 10. The CDR3 is 19 residues long. For the CDR3, the DNA is TGTGCCAGCAGCCAAGAATGGGGAGGACTAGCGCCGAGCACAGATACGCAGTATTTT. It encodes CASSQEWGGLAPSTDTQYF.

The rearrangement joins TRBV3-1 (or the pseudogene TRBV3-2) to TRBJ1-4; D is unclear. Deletions cut 7 bases from V and 10 bases from J, with 16 bases between. CDR3 length equals 13 residues. Germline V gene data show CDR1 as LGHDT and CDR2 as YNNKEL (reference sequence). CDR3 sequence (DNA): TGTGCCAGCACCCTAGCAGGACGGGGAAAACTGTTTTTT. Translating it yields CASTLAGRGKLFF.

The genes are TRBV2 and TRBJ1-1; 7 nucleotides agree with TRBD1. Germline V CDR1 and CDR2: SNHLY, FYNNEI. This CDR3 region has 15 residues. The J segment lost 3 bases and the V segment lost 7 bases, leaving 11 bases of the junction unmatched. DNA of the CDR3: TGTGCCAGCAAGGGATCCCTCAGGGGGGACACTGAAGCTTTCTTT. As protein: CASKGSLRGDTEAFF.